A single sample is the source of the 28 T cell receptor beta chains below, sequenced in a study of T cell responses to AZD1222 COVID-19 vaccine. The repertoire was sequenced with immunoSEQ multiplex PCR; TCRdb's copy has only in-frame clones and lacks some. Of roughly 140,000 clones in the sample, about 88% were seen once. The sequences come from peripheral blood, collected after recovery from COVID-19. The receptors were gathered from an adult who had recovered from COVID-19.

The CDR3 protein is CASSLGGGMGETQYF. The CDR3 coding sequence is TGTGCCAGCAGCTTGGGAGGGGGAATGGGAGAGACCCAGTACTTC. The V gene is TRBV5-4, the J gene TRBJ2-5; weak D call: TRBD1 (6 bases). V lost 0 bases and J 4 bases, leaving 13 bases between the germline ends. CDR1 and CDR2 from the germline V gene are SGHNT and YYREEE (reference sequence). The CDR3 length is 15 residues.

The genes are TRBV6-5 and TRBJ1-2; 7 positions agree with TRBD1. From germline, CDR1 is MNHEY and CDR2 SVGAGI. Trimming cost V 5 bases and J 5 bases; bases outside gene matches: 5. The CDR3 is 13 residues long. CDR3 amino acids: CASSPGTVYGYTF. In DNA form, the CDR3 reads TGTGCCAGCAGTCCCGGGACAGTTTATGGCTACACCTTC.

The CDR3 region has the DNA TGTGCCAGCAGCTTAGCAGCAGGGCATTCACCCCTCCACTTT. Protein product: CASSLAAGHSPLHF. The chain combines TRBV7-9 with TRBJ1-6; D may be TRBD1 (5 bases). V lost 0 bases and J 8 bases, leaving 8 bases between the germline ends. Germline CDR1 SEHNR, CDR2 FQNEAQ (reference sequence). The CDR3 runs 14 residues.

The rearrangement links TRBV19 to TRBJ2-7, with D possibly TRBD2 on 5 matching bases. V lost 2 bases and J lost 7, with 9 bases in between. The CDR3 length is 12 residues. CDR1 and CDR2 (germline): LNHDA, SQIVND (reference sequence). CDR3 loop: CASSIKPGEQYF. Here the CDR3 DNA reads TGTGCCAGTAGTATAAAGCCGGGAGAGCAGTACTTC.

V gene TRBV7-8 combines with J gene TRBJ2-7, with a tentative D call TRBD2 (5 bases). The germline V gene has CDR1 SGHVS and CDR2 FQNEAQ. The CDR3 length is 13 residues. With 0 bases removed from V and 7 bases from J, the gap between germline ends came to 10 bases. As DNA, the CDR3 is TGTGCCAGCAGCTTAGCCTTACGCGGGGAGCAGTACTTC. Encoded protein: CASSLALRGEQYF.

The chain couples TRBV19 to TRBJ1-3; possible D gene TRBD1, 5 bases. Germline V CDR1 and CDR2: LNHDA, SQIVND (reference sequence). V was cut by 10 bases and J by 5 bases, with 15 bases left in between. CDR3 length equals 13 residues. CDR3 loop: CATDSDYRNTIYF. CDR3 bases: TGTGCCACCGACAGCGATTACAGAAACACCATATATTTT.

The rearrangement uses TRBV5-5 and TRBJ2-5, with a tentative D call TRBD2 (6 bases). Germline V CDR1 and CDR2: SGHKS, YYEKEE (reference sequence). This CDR3 is 14 amino acids long. Trimming took off 0 bases at V and 4 bases at J, with 10 bases between the two ends. The CDR3 here is CASSLVEGAETQYF. In DNA, the CDR3 is TGTGCCAGCAGCTTGGTGGAGGGCGCAGAGACCCAGTACTTC.

This clone has just one count. The chain uses TRBV19 and TRBJ1-2; 8 bases agree with TRBD1. The CDR3 sequence is 16 residues long. J lost 7 bases, V lost 4 bases, and 14 bases had no gene match. CDR1 and CDR2 (germline): LNHDA, SQIVND (reference sequence). CDR3 sequence reads: CASSSGLDRAKGGYTF. CDR3 DNA sequence: TGTGCCAGTAGTAGCGGGCTGGACAGGGCGAAGGGTGGCTACACCTTC.

This clone showed up just a few times. The chain carries TRBV27 and TRBJ2-7; D ambiguous. The CDR3 runs to 14 residues. Germline loops: CDR1 MNHEY, CDR2 SMNVEV (reference sequence). The germline V and J ends were trimmed by 5 bases and 3 bases, with 14 bases remaining between them. CDR3 protein: CASSPSKALYEQYF. The CDR3 nucleotides are TGTGCCAGCAGTCCCTCGAAAGCGCTCTACGAGCAGTACTTC.

The rearrangement joins TRBV29-1 to TRBJ1-1; D is undetermined. CDR1 is SQVTM, CDR2 ANQGSEA, per germline. Trimming removed 1 base from V and 5 bases from J, with 11 bases in between. The CDR3 has 13 amino acids. The CDR3 coding sequence is TGCAGCGTTGAAGTAGGAGAGGGTACTGAAGCTTTCTTT. Protein sequence: CSVEVGEGTEAFF.

Comments on this clone: One end of the junction varies from germline; a read error may be responsible. The V gene is TRBV6-1, the J gene TRBJ2-3; D may correspond to TRBD1 or TRBD2 (5 bases each). This CDR3 has 13 residues. CDR1 and CDR2 (germline): MNHNS, SASEGT. The CDR3 spells CASSDLRPGTQNF. DNA for the CDR3: TGTGCCAGCAGTGACCTTCGCCCAGGGACCCAGAATTTT.

The gene calls are TRBV7-8 and TRBJ1-1; D call uncertain. This CDR3 is 14 amino acids long. Trimming took 1 base from V and 1 from J, leaving 7 bases between them. Germline V gene data show CDR1 as SGHVS and CDR2 as FQNEAQ. CDR3 bases: TGTGCCAGCAGCTTAGACAGAGCGAACACTGAAGCTTTCTTT. Translating it yields CASSLDRANTEAFF.

The V and J genes are TRBV19 and TRBJ1-2, with D maybe TRBD1 (5 bases). The V and J ends lost 7 bases and 4 bases respectively, with 19 bases between them. CDR3 length: 15 amino acids. Germline V gene data show CDR1 as LNHDA and CDR2 as SQIVND (reference sequence). The CDR3 sequence: CASTRAQGQSYGYTF. The DNA of the CDR3 is TGTGCCAGTACCCGTGCCCAGGGTCAGAGCTATGGCTACACCTTC.

V gene TRBV12-3 or TRBV12-4 combines with J gene TRBJ2-2, with D unresolved. Trimming removed 3 bases at V and 5 bases at J, with 7 bases between. The CDR3 is made up of 13 amino acids. CDR3 bases: TGTGCCAGCAGTTTTAGGCCAACCGGGGAGCTGTTTTTT. Translated: CASSFRPTGELFF.

The CDR3 region has the DNA TGTGCCAGCAGTCCCCATATAGGACAGGGTAATAATTCACCCCTCCACTTT. It yields the protein CASSPHIGQGNNSPLHF. The chain combines TRBV28 with TRBJ1-6, with 8 bases identical to TRBD1. The CDR3 loop spans 17 amino acids. J gave up 5 bases and V 5 bases, and 11 bases lay outside the gene matches. Germline-derived CDR1 and CDR2 are MDHEN and SYDVKM. Drawing the rest from reference TRBV28 and TRBJ1-6, the complete variable domain is DVKVTQSSRYLVKRTGEKVFLECVQDMDHENMFWYRQDPGLGLRLIYFSYDVKMKEKGDIPEGYSVSREKKERFSLILESASTNQTSMYLCASSPHIGQGNNSPLHFGNGTRLTVT.

The chain uses TRBV11-3 and TRBJ2-3, with no clear D. Trimming removed 0 bases from V and 9 bases from J, with 7 bases in between. The germline V gene encodes CDR1 SGHNT and CDR2 YENEEA. This CDR3 spans 12 amino acids. The CDR3 nucleotides read TGTGCCAGCAGCTTAGACGGCGTAACGCAGTATTTT. It specifies CASSLDGVTQYF. The variable domain in full, with the rest retrieved from reference TRBV11-3 and TRBJ2-3, is EAGVVQSPRYKIIEKKQPVAFWCNPISGHNTLYWYLQNLGQGPELLIRYENEEAVDDSQLPKDRFSAERLKGVDSTLKIQPAELGDSAVYLCASSLDGVTQYFGPGTRLTVL.

The table lists this clone with a count of one. The V call is TRBV19, the J call TRBJ2-2, with D hard to call. The CDR3 has 13 residues. V lost 8 bases and J 5 bases, leaving 12 bases between the germline ends. Germline CDR1 is LNHDA and CDR2 is SQIVND (reference sequence). CDR3 region: CASQASWTGELFF. The CDR3 DNA reads as TGTGCCAGTCAGGCGAGCTGGACCGGGGAGCTGTTTTTT.

This chain joins TRBV2 and TRBJ2-7; no reliable D call. V dropped 1 base and J dropped 5 bases, with 9 bases sitting between them. Per the germline V gene, CDR1 is SNHLY and CDR2 is FYNNEI. The CDR3 runs 13 residues. CDR3 sequence (DNA): TGTGCCAGCAGTGAAGGGAGCATCAACGAGCAGTACTTC. Encoded protein: CASSEGSINEQYF. Together with reference TRBV2 and TRBJ2-7, the CDR3 gives the full variable domain: EPEVTQTPSHQVTQMGQEVILRCVPISNHLYFYWYRQILGQKVEFLVSFYNNEISEKSEIFDDQFSVERPDGSNFTLKIRSTKLEDSAMYFCASSEGSINEQYFGPGTRLTVT.

This clone appeared a few times. The J gene is TRBJ1-1, the V gene TRBV10-1; TRBD1 agrees at 8 bases. The length of the CDR3 is 14 residues. Germline trimming cut 3 bases from V and 5 bases from J; bases unmatched to any gene: 5. Germline V lookup: CDR1 WNHNN, CDR2 SYGVQD (reference sequence). CDR3 sequence: CASSDQGARTEAFF. The CDR3 DNA follows: TGCGCCAGCAGTGACCAGGGGGCGAGGACTGAAGCTTTCTTT.

The V gene is TRBV3-1 (or the pseudogene TRBV3-2), the J gene TRBJ1-3; D may be TRBD1 (6 bases). Germline V CDR1 and CDR2: LGHDT, YNNKEL (reference sequence). The CDR3 has 14 residues. The V end was cut by 8 bases, the J end by 0 bases, with 11 bases between. The chain's CDR3 is CASQDRPSGNTIYF. DNA of the CDR3: TGTGCCAGCCAGGACAGACCCTCTGGAAACACCATATATTTT.

The V call is TRBV6-5, the J call TRBJ2-7, with 7 bases identical to TRBD2. The V segment lost 6 bases and the J segment 4 bases; nucleotides outside the gene matches: 12. CDR1 is MNHEY and CDR2 is SVGAGI in the germline V gene. This CDR3 is 15 amino acids long. The CDR3 loop is CASRGEVRERYEQYF. For the CDR3, the DNA is TGTGCCAGCAGGGGGGAAGTGCGGGAGCGGTACGAGCAGTACTTC.

The V call is TRBV6-5, the J call TRBJ1-1; 8 bases map to TRBD1. This CDR3 comprises 11 residues. The germline V gene encodes CDR1 MNHEY and CDR2 SVGAGI. V trimming: 9 bases; J trimming: 5 bases; junction bases outside the gene matches: 2. The CDR3 DNA reads as TGTGCCAGGACAGGGGCGACTGAAGCTTTCTTT. It specifies CARTGATEAFF.

V usage is TRBV5-6 and J usage is TRBJ1-5; 8 nucleotides line up with TRBD1. In germline, CDR1 is SGHDT, CDR2 YYEEEE. The V segment lost 5 bases and the J segment 9 bases; nucleotides outside the gene matches: 13. This CDR3 is built from 15 residues. CDR3 protein: CASSSWGSRGPPQHF. As DNA, the CDR3 is TGTGCCAGCAGTTCCTGGGGTTCCAGGGGGCCGCCCCAGCATTTT. The whole variable domain, remainder taken from reference TRBV5-6 and TRBJ1-5, is DAGVTQSPTHLIKTRGQQVTLRCSPKSGHDTVSWYQQALGQGPQFIFQYYEEEERQRGNFPDRFSGHQFPNYSSELNVNALLLGDSALYLCASSSWGSRGPPQHFGDGTRLSIL.

J is TRBJ1-6 and V is TRBV6-2 or TRBV6-3; possible D gene TRBD1, 5 bases. This CDR3 is built from 16 residues. The germline CDR1 and CDR2 sequences are MNHEY and SVGEGT. V lost 5 bases to trimming and J lost 0 bases, with 11 bases between them. DNA of the CDR3: TGTGCCAGCAGTCCCCGGGACTACTCCTATAATTCACCCCTCCACTTT. Protein product: CASSPRDYSYNSPLHF.

This clone was found once. The chain is built from TRBV6-2 or TRBV6-3 and TRBJ2-7; D remains unclear. The CDR3 contains 11 residues. Trimming stripped 4 bases from V and 6 bases from J, with 7 bases between. Per the germline V gene, CDR1 is MNHEY and CDR2 is SVGEGT. The CDR3 region is CASSWALEQYF. The CDR3 DNA is TGTGCCAGCAGTTGGGCCCTCGAGCAGTACTTC.

This clone turned up a few times. The chain joins TRBV2 to TRBJ1-2; D gene uncertain. Germline CDR1 reads SNHLY; CDR2 reads FYNNEI. This CDR3 has 12 residues. Trimming took 6 bases from V and 5 from J, leaving 10 bases between them. CDR3 residues: CASSRSAYGYTF. As DNA, the CDR3 is TGTGCCAGCAGCCGATCGGCGTATGGCTACACCTTC.

V gene TRBV23-1 combines with J gene TRBJ1-2, with 9 nucleotides matching TRBD1. TRBV23-1 is an open reading frame whose function is uncertain. Trimming cost V 0 bases and J 7 bases; bases outside gene matches: 12. CDR3 size: 17 residues. As DNA, the CDR3 is TGCGCCAGCAGTCAATCGGGGGACAGGGTCCCCTTCGGTGGCTACACCTTC. Encoded protein: CASSQSGDRVPFGGYTF.

This clone was detected once. V gene TRBV5-1 combines with J gene TRBJ1-1, with D possibly matching TRBD1 (6 bases). This CDR3 region has 14 residues. V was clipped by 4 bases and J by 0 bases, with 10 bases between them. The germline V gene encodes CDR1 SGHRS and CDR2 YFSETQ. CDR3 loop: CASSPDRLNTEAFF. CDR3 sequence (DNA): TGCGCCAGCAGCCCCGACAGGCTGAACACTGAAGCTTTCTTT.